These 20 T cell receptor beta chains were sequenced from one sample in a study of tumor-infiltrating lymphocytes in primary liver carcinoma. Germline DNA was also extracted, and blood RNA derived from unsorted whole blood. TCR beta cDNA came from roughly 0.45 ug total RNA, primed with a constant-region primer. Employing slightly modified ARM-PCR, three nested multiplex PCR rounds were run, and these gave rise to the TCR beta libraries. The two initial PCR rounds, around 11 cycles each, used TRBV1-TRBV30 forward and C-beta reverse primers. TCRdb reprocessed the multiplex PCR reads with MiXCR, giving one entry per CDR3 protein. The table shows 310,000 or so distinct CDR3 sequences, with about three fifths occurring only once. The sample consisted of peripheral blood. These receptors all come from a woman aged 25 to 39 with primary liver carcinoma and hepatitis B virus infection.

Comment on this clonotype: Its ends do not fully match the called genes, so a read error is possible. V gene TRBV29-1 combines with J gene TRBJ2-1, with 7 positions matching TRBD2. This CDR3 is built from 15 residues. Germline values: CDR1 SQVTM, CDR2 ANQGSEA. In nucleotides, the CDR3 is TGCAGCGTCCACGGAGAAGCGGGGCCGTACAATGAGGAGTTCTTC. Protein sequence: CSVHGEAGPYNEEFF.

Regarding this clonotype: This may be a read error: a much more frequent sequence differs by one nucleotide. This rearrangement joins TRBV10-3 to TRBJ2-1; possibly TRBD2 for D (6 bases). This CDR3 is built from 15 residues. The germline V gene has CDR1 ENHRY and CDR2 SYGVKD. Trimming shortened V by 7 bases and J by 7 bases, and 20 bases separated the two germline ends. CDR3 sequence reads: CAITPRGSGGNEQFF. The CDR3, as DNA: TGTGCCATCACTCCGAGAGGGAGTGGGGGGAATGAGCAGTTCTTC.

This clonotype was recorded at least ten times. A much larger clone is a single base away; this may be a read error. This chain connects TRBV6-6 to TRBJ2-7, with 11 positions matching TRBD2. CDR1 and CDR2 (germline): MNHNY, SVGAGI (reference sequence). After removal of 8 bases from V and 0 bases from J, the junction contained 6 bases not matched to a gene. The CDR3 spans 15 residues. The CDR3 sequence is CASGSGTSGSYEQYF. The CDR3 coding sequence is TGTGCCAGCGGATCCGGGACTAGCGGCTCCTACGAGCAGTACTTC.

DNA of the CDR3: TGCAGTGCTAGAGGGCCAACAGGGGGCAGGGCCAGCTCCTACGAGCAGTACTTC. Its translation is CSARGPTGGRASSYEQYF. The rearrangement links TRBV20-1 to TRBJ2-7; 9 bases map to TRBD1. There are 18 residues in the CDR3. Germline V gene data show CDR1 as DFQATT and CDR2 as SNEGSKA (reference sequence). V was clipped by 1 base and J by 0 bases; unmatched bases: 13.

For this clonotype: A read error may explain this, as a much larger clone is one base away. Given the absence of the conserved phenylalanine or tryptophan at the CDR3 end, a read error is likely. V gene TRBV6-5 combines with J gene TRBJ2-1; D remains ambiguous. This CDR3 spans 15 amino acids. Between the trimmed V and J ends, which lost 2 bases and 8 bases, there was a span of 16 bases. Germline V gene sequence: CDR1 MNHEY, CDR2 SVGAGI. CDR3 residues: CASSYRLSPEYEQFS. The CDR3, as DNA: TGTGCCAGCAGTTACCGGCTTTCCCCTGAGTATGAGCAGTTCTCC.

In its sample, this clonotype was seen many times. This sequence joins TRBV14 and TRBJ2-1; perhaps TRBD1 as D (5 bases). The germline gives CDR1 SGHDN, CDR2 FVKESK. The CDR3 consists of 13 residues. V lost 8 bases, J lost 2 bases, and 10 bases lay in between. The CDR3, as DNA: TGTGCCAGCGCCAGACAGACCTACAATGAGCAGTTCTTC. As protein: CASARQTYNEQFF.

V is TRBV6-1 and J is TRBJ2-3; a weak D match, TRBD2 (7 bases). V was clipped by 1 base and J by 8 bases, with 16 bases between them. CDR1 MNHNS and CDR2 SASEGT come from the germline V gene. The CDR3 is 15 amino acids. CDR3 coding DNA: TGTGCCAGCAGTGAAGTGGGGGCGGGAGAAGGTACGCAGTATTTT. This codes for CASSEVGAGEGTQYF.

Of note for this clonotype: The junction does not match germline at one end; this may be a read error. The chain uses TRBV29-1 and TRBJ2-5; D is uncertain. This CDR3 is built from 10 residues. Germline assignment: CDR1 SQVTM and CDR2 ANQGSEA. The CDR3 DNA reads TGCAGCGTCGATCAAGAGACCCAGTGCTTC. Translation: CSVDQETQCF.

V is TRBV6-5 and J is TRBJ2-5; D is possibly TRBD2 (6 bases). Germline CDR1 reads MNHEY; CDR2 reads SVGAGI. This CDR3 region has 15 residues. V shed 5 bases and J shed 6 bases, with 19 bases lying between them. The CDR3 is CASSDQVGGGKTQYF. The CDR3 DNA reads TGTGCCAGCAGTGACCAGGTGGGCGGCGGGAAGACCCAGTACTTC.

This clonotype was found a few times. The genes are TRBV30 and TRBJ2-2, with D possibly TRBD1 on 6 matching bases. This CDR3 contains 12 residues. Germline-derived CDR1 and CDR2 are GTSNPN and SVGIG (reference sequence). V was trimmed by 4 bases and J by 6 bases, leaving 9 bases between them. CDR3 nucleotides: TGTGCCTGGACGCAGGGGCCCGGGGAGCTGTTTTTT. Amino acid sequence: CAWTQGPGELFF.

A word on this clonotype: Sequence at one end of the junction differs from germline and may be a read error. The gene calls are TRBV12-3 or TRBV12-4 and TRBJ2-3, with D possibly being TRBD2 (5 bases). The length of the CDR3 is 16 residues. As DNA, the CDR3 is TGTGCCAGCAGTGCGATTATCGGGAAGGGAAAAGATACCCAGTATTTT. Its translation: CASSAIIGKGKDTQYF.

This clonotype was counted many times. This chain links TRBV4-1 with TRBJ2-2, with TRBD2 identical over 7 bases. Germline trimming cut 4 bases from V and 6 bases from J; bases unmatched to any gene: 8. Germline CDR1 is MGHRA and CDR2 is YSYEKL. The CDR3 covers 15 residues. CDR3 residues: CASSRDGRFAGELFF. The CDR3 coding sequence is TGCGCCAGCAGCCGAGACGGGAGGTTTGCCGGGGAGCTGTTTTTT.

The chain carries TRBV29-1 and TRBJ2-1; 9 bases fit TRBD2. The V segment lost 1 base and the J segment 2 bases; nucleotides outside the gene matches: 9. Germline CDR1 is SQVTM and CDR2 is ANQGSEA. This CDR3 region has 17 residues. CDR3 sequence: CSVEVEGRGGPYNEQFF. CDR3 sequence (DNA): TGCAGCGTTGAAGTGGAAGGGCGGGGGGGGCCCTACAATGAGCAGTTCTTC.

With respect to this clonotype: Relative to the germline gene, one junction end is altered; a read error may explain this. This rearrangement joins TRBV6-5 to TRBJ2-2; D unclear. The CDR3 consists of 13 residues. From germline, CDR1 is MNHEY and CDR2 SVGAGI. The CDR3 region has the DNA TGTACCACCGTGAACGCGAACATCGGGGAGCTGTTTTTT. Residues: CTTVNANIGELFF.

CDR3 protein: CASNPPGALEAFF. CDR3 DNA sequence: TGTGCCAGCAACCCGCCGGGGGCGCTTGAAGCTTTCTTT. The chain couples TRBV6-2 or TRBV6-3 to TRBJ1-1, with D maybe TRBD1 (6 bases). Deletions cut 7 bases from V and 7 bases from J, with 16 bases between. The germline CDR1 and CDR2 sequences are MNHEY and SVGEGT. CDR3 size: 13 residues.

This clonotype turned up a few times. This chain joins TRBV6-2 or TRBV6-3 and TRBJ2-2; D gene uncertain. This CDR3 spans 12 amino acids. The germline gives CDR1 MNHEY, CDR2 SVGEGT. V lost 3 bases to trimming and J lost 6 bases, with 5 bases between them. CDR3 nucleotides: TGTGCCAGCAGTTATTATGCCGGGGAGCTGTTTTTT. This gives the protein CASSYYAGELFF.

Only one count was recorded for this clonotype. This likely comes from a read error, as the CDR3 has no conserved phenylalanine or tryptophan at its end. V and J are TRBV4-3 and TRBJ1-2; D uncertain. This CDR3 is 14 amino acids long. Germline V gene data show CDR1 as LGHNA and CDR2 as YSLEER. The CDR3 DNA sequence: TGCGCCGGCAGCCAAGTGATCGGAGTTTCTGGCTACACCTTA. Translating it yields CAGSQVIGVSGYTL.

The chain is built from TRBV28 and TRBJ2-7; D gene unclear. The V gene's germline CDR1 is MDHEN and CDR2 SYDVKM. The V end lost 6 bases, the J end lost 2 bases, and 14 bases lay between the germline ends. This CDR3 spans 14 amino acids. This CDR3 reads CASSARINTYEQYF. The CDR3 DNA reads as TGTGCCAGCAGCGCAAGGATTAACACCTACGAGCAGTACTTC.

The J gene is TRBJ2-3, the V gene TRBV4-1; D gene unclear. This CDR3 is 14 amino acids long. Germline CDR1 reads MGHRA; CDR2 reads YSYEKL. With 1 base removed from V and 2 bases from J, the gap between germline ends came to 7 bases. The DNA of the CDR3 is TGCGCCAGCAGCCAAGTATGGTTCACAGATACGCAGTATTTT. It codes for CASSQVWFTDTQYF.

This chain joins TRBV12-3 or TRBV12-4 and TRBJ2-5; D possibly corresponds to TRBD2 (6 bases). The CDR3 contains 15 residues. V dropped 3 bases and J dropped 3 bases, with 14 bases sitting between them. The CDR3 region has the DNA TGTGCCAGCAGTTTTTATCGCGGGGTCGAAGAGACCCAGTACTTC. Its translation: CASSFYRGVEETQYF.